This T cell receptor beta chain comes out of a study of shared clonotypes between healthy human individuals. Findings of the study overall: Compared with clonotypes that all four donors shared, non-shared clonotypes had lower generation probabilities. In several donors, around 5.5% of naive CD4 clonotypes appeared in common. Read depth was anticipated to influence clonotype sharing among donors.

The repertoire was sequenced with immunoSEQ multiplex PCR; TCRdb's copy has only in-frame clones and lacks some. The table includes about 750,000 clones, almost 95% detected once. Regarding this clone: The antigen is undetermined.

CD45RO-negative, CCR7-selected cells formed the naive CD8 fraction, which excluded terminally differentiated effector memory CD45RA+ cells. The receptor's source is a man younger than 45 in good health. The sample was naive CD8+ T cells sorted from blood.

CDR3 nucleotide sequence: TGTGCCAGCAGCTTAAGTCCATCCTACGAGCAGTACTTC. This sequence encodes CASSLSPSYEQYF. The V and J genes are TRBV7-6 and TRBJ2-7; no firm D call. CDR3 length: 13 residues. V lost 2 bases and J 1 base, leaving 6 bases between the germline ends. Per germline, CDR1 SGHVS and CDR2 FNYEAQ.